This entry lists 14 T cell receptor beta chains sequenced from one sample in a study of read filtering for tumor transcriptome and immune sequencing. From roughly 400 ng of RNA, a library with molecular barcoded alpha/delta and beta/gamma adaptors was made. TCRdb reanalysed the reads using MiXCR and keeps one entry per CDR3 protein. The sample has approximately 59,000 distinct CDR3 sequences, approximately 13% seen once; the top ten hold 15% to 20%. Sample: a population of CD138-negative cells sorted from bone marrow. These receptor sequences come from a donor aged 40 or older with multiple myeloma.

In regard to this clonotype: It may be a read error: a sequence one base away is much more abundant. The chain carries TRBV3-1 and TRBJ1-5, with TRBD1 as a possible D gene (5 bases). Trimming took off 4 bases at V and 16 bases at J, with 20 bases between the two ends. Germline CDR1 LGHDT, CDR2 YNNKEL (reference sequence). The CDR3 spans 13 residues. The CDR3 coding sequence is TGTGCCAGCAGCCGTCAAGGGGTACAGGCAAAACATTTT. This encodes CASSRQGVQAKHF.

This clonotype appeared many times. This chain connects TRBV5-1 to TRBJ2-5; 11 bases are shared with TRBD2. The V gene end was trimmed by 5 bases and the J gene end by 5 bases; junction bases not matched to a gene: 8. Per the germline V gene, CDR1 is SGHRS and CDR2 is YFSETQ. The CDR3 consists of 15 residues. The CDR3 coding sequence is TGCGCCAGCAGTAAACTAGCGGGGGCTGCGGAGACCCAGTACTTC. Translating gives CASSKLAGAAETQYF. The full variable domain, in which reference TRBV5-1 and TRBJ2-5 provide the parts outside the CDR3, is KAGVTQTPRYLIKTRGQQVTLSCSPISGHRSVSWYQQTPGQGLQFLFEYFSETQRNKGNFPGRFSGRQFSNSRSEMNVSTLELGDSALYLCASSKLAGAAETQYFGPGTRLLVL.

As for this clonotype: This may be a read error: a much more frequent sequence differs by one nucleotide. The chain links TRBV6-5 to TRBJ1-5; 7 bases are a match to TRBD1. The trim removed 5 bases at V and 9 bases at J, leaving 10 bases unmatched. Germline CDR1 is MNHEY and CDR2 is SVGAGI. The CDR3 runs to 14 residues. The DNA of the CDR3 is TGTGCCAGCAGTCAGAAGGGACAGCGTCGGCCCCAGCATTTT. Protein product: CASSQKGQRRPQHF.

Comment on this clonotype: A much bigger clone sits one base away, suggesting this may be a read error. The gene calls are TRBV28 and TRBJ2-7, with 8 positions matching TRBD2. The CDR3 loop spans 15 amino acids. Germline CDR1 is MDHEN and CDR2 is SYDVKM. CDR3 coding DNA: TGTGGCAGCGTCCCGGGGGGGACAACTCCCAACGAGCAGTACTTC. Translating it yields CGSVPGGTTPNEQYF.

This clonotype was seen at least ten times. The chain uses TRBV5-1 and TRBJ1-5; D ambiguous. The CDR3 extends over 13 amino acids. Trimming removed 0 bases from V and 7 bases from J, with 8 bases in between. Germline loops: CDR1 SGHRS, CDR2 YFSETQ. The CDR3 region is CASSLDEVQPQHF. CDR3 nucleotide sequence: TGCGCCAGCAGCTTGGATGAGGTCCAGCCCCAGCATTTT.

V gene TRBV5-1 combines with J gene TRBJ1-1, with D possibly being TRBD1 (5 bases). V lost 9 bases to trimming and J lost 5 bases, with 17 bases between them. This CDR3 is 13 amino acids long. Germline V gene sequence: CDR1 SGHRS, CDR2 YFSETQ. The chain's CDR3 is CATQTFEGTEAFF. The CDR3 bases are TGCGCCACCCAAACCTTCGAGGGGACTGAAGCTTTCTTT.

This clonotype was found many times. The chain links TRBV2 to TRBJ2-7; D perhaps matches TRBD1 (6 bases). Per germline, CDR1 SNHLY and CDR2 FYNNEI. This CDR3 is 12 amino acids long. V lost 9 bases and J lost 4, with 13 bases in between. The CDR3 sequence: CARRDTGYEQYF. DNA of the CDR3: TGTGCCAGGAGAGACACAGGGTACGAGCAGTACTTC.

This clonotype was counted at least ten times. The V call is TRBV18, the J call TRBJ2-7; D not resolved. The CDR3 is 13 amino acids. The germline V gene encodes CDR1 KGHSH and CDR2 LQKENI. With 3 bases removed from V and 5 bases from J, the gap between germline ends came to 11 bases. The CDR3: CASSPSEFDEQYF. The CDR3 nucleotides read TGTGCCAGCTCACCGAGCGAGTTCGACGAGCAGTACTTC. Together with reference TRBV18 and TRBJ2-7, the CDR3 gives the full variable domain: NAGVMQNPRHLVRRRGQEARLRCSPMKGHSHVYWYRQLPEEGLKFMVYLQKENIIDESGMPKERFSAEFPKEGPSILRIQQVVRGDSAAYFCASSPSEFDEQYFGPGTRLTVT.

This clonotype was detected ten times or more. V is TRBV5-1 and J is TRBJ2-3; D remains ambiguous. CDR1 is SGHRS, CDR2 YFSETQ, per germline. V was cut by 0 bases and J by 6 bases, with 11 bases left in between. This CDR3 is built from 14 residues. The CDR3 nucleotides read TGCGCCAGCAGCTTGGGACTTTTAGAGGATACGCAGTATTTT. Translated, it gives CASSLGLLEDTQYF.

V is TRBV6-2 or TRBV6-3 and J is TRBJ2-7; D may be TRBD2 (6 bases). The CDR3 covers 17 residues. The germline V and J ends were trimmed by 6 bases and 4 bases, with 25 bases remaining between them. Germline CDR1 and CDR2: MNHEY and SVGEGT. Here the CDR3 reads CASRPISKRLELYEQYF. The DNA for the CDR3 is TGTGCCAGCAGACCCATCTCCAAACGACTAGAACTGTACGAGCAGTACTTC.

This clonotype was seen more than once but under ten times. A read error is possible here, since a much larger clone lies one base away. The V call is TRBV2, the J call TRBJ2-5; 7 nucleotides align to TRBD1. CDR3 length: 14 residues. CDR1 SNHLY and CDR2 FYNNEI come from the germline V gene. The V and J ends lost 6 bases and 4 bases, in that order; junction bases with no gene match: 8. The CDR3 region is CASSRLGQRETQYF. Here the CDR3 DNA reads TGTGCCAGCAGCCGATTGGGACAGCGAGAGACCCAGTACTTC.

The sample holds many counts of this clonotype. CDR3 sequence reads: CASSLLGGEKQETQYF. The CDR3 nucleotides read TGTGCCAGCAGCCTTCTTGGCGGGGAGAAGCAAGAGACCCAGTACTTC. The rearrangement links TRBV3-1 to TRBJ2-5; possibly TRBD2 for D (6 bases). V lost 4 bases and J lost 2, with 17 bases in between. Germline-derived CDR1 and CDR2 are LGHDT and YNNKEL (reference sequence). The CDR3 has 16 residues.

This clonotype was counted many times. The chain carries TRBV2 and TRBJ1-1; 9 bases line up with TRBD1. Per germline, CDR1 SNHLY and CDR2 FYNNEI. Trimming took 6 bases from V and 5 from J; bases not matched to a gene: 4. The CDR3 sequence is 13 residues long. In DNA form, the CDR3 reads TGTGCCAGCAGCGGGACAGGGAGAACTGAAGCTTTCTTT. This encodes CASSGTGRTEAFF.

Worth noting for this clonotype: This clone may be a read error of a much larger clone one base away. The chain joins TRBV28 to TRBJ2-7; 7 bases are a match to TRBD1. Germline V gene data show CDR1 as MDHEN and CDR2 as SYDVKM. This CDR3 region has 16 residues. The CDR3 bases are TGTGCCTGCAGCCCCCGCGGACAGGTCGTGAGATACGAGCAGTACTTC. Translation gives CACSPRGQVVRYEQYF.